The 25 T cell receptor beta chains given below trace back to one sample, sequenced in a study of blood T cell repertoires in COVID-19. Data came from immunoSEQ multiplex PCR; TCRdb stores just in-frame clones and leaves some out. The sample records fewer than 50,000 clones, approximately 85% being singletons. The specimen was peripheral blood. These TCRs come from a woman of 80 years or more with acute or convalescent COVID-19.

The genes are TRBV9 and TRBJ2-1, with D tentatively TRBD1 (6 bases). The CDR3 covers 15 residues. The V end was cut by 0 bases, the J end by 10 bases, with 17 bases between. Germline assignment: CDR1 SGDLS and CDR2 YYNGEE. In DNA, the CDR3 is TGTGCCAGCAGCGTAGATGGGACATTGCTCCGCGAGCAGTTCTTC. It is translated as CASSVDGTLLREQFF. The whole variable domain, remainder taken from reference TRBV9 and TRBJ2-1, is DSGVTQTPKHLITATGQRVTLRCSPRSGDLSVYWYQQSLDQGLQFLIQYYNGEERAKGNILERFSAQQFPDLHSELNLSSLELGDSALYFCASSVDGTLLREQFFGPGTRLTVL.

The chain uses TRBV6-1 and TRBJ1-5; D unresolved. The V end was cut by 7 bases, the J end by 0 bases, with 7 bases between. The CDR3 covers 13 residues. The germline V gene has CDR1 MNHNS and CDR2 SASEGT. The CDR3 nucleotides read TGTGCCAGCACCTCTTATAGCAATCAGCCCCAGCATTTT. Its protein product is CASTSYSNQPQHF.

The rearrangement links TRBV5-4 to TRBJ1-1, with D possibly being TRBD1 (6 bases). The CDR3 loop spans 13 amino acids. Trimming cost V 3 bases and J 3 bases, with 9 bases left between them. CDR1 is SGHNT and CDR2 is YYREEE in the germline V gene (reference sequence). The CDR3 nucleotides read TGTGCCAGCAGCTCTCACAGGGACACTGAAGCTTTCTTT. Translation gives CASSSHRDTEAFF.

This chain connects TRBV4-2 to TRBJ1-6; tentatively, D is TRBD1 (5 bases). Trimming removed 0 bases at V and 8 bases at J, with 8 bases between. Germline CDR1 reads LGHNA; CDR2 reads YNFKEQ. The CDR3 contains 14 residues. The CDR3 DNA sequence: TGTGCCAGCAGCCAAGAATTACAGGATTCACCCCTCCACTTT. This gives the protein CASSQELQDSPLHF.

The CDR3 loop reads CASSLGSGEQFF. CDR3 in DNA: TGTGCCAGCAGCTTGGGATCGGGTGAGCAGTTCTTC. The chain couples TRBV5-8 to TRBJ2-1; D is unresolved. The CDR3 consists of 12 residues. CDR1 is SGHTS, CDR2 YDEGEE, per germline. With 0 bases removed from V and 9 bases from J, the gap between germline ends came to 7 bases.

This chain joins TRBV18 and TRBJ1-3, with TRBD1 as a possible D gene (6 bases). The V end was cut by 2 bases, the J end by 1 base, with 9 bases between. The CDR3 runs to 15 residues. Germline V CDR1 and CDR2: KGHSH, LQKENI. The CDR3: CASSPNDRSGNTIYF. CDR3 coding DNA: TGTGCCAGCTCACCAAATGACAGGTCTGGAAACACCATATATTTT.

On this clone: The same CDR3 can be traced to other DNA sequences in this sample. The chain uses TRBV5-1 and TRBJ2-2; 12 nucleotides line up with TRBD1. Germline CDR1 and CDR2: SGHRS and YFSETQ. V shed 4 bases and J 5 bases; nucleotides not matched to a gene: 3. The CDR3 extends over 15 amino acids. The DNA of the CDR3 is TGCGCCAGCAGCCTGGGACAGGGGGCTACCGGGGAGCTGTTTTTT. Translation: CASSLGQGATGELFF.

This sequence joins TRBV7-9 and TRBJ1-5; D possibly corresponds to TRBD1 (5 bases). There are 16 residues in the CDR3. The germline gives CDR1 SEHNR, CDR2 FQNEAQ (reference sequence). V lost 1 base to trimming and J lost 0 bases, with 10 bases between them. CDR3 DNA sequence: TGTGCCAGCAGCTTAGATGGGGGGTCTAGCAATCAGCCCCAGCATTTT. Translating it yields CASSLDGGSSNQPQHF.

The rearrangement links TRBV4-1 to TRBJ2-1; 12 bases line up with TRBD2. The ends lost 5 bases at V and 2 bases at J; junction bases unmatched: 4. In germline, CDR1 is MGHRA, CDR2 YSYEKL. This CDR3 contains 16 residues. The CDR3 here is CASSSWTSGTYNEQFF. For the CDR3, the DNA is TGCGCCAGCAGCTCCTGGACTAGCGGGACCTACAATGAGCAGTTCTTC.

The chain is built from TRBV11-2 and TRBJ2-5; 7 positions agree with TRBD2. The germline gives CDR1 SGHAT, CDR2 FQNNGV. The junction had 1 base not matched to a gene; V was cut back by 1 base and J by 2 bases. The CDR3 has 14 amino acids. The CDR3 is CASSLAGGQETQYF. The CDR3 DNA sequence: TGTGCCAGCAGCTTAGCGGGAGGACAAGAGACCCAGTACTTC.

J is TRBJ2-5 and V is TRBV7-2; 14 bases match TRBD2. This CDR3 contains 16 residues. V trimming: 5 bases; J trimming: 4 bases; junction bases outside the gene matches: 6. Germline V gene data show CDR1 as SGHTA and CDR2 as FQGNSA. In DNA form, the CDR3 reads TGTGCCAGCAGCACGGGACTAGCGGGAGTGGGAGAGACCCAGTACTTC. It is translated as CASSTGLAGVGETQYF.

The chain combines TRBV3-1 (or the pseudogene TRBV3-2) with TRBJ2-2, with 14 bases aligning to TRBD2. The length of the CDR3 is 18 residues. The trim removed 4 bases at V and 3 bases at J, leaving 7 bases unmatched. Per germline, CDR1 LGHDT and CDR2 YNNKEL (reference sequence). CDR3 DNA sequence: TGTGCCAGCAGCCTCCGGAGGGGACTAGCGGGGGACACCGGGGAGCTGTTTTTT. Translating gives CASSLRRGLAGDTGELFF.

V and J are TRBV7-2 and TRBJ1-2; possible D gene TRBD1, 5 bases. The germline gives CDR1 SGHTA, CDR2 FQGNSA. Trimming removed 10 bases at V and 7 bases at J, with 13 bases between. This CDR3 comprises 11 residues. CDR3 in DNA: TGTGCCAAGACGTTGGGGGGTGGCTACACCTTC. Its translation: CAKTLGGGYTF.

A single count supports this clone. The V and J genes are TRBV6-2 or TRBV6-3 and TRBJ2-7; D uncertain. The V end lost 4 bases, the J end lost 6 bases, and 7 bases lay between the germline ends. The CDR3 length is 11 residues. CDR1 is MNHEY, CDR2 SVGEGT, per germline. The DNA for the CDR3 is TGTGCCAGCAGTTCGCCGGGCGAGCAGTACTTC. This translates into CASSSPGEQYF.

The rearrangement uses TRBV3-1 (or the pseudogene TRBV3-2) and TRBJ2-7, with 10 bases aligning to TRBD2. Per germline, CDR1 LGHDT and CDR2 YNNKEL (reference sequence). V lost 0 bases, J lost 6 bases, and 5 bases stayed unmatched. This CDR3 region has 15 residues. In DNA, the CDR3 is TGTGCCAGCAGCCAAGATCCCCTAGCGGGAGTCGAGCAGTACTTC. This codes for CASSQDPLAGVEQYF.

This clone was seen a few times. The V and J genes are TRBV30 and TRBJ2-7; the match to TRBD2 covers 8 bases. The CDR3 is 13 amino acids. Germline assignment: CDR1 GTSNPN and CDR2 SVGIG (reference sequence). V shed 2 bases and J 6 bases; nucleotides not matched to a gene: 6. CDR3 loop: CAWSIGLAPEQYF. CDR3 DNA sequence: TGTGCCTGGAGTATCGGACTAGCACCCGAGCAGTACTTC.

The V gene is TRBV12-5, the J gene TRBJ1-5; D possibly corresponds to TRBD1 (6 bases). Germline CDR1 and CDR2: LGHNT and FRNRAP. The CDR3 runs to 16 residues. Between the trimmed V and J ends, which lost 0 bases and 7 bases, there was a span of 16 bases. As DNA, the CDR3 is TGTGCTAGTGGTTTGGTAGGGGGGGACACAGGGCAGCCCCAGCATTTT. Amino acid sequence: CASGLVGGDTGQPQHF.

This clone was observed a few times. The gene calls are TRBV28 and TRBJ1-6; the D gene is possibly TRBD1 (5 bases). The germline V gene has CDR1 MDHEN and CDR2 SYDVKM. This CDR3 has 14 residues. The V and J ends lost 7 bases and 5 bases respectively, with 12 bases between them. As DNA, the CDR3 is TGTGCCAGCACCCCCGGGGGAGATAATTCACCCCTCCACTTT. Translation: CASTPGGDNSPLHF.

The chain recombines TRBV3-1 (or the pseudogene TRBV3-2) with TRBJ1-1; D is possibly TRBD1 (6 bases). Germline CDR1 is LGHDT and CDR2 is YNNKEL (reference sequence). The CDR3 extends over 14 amino acids. With 0 bases removed from V and 9 bases from J, the gap between germline ends came to 14 bases. CDR3 protein: CASSQDGGSVQAFF. The CDR3 DNA follows: TGTGCCAGCAGCCAAGATGGGGGCTCCGTCCAAGCTTTCTTT.

The CDR3 here is CASSLGSGTYSTDTQYF. CDR3 bases: TGTGCCAGCAGCTTGGGTAGCGGAACCTATAGCACAGATACGCAGTATTTT. The V call is TRBV5-8, the J call TRBJ2-3; maybe TRBD2 (6 bases). Trimming shortened V by 0 bases and J by 0 bases, and 14 bases separated the two germline ends. The CDR3 totals 17 residues. CDR1 SGHTS and CDR2 YDEGEE come from the germline V gene. The full variable domain, rest sourced from reference TRBV5-8 and TRBJ2-3, is EAGVTQSPTHLIKTRGQQATLRCSPISGHTSVYWYQQALGLGLQFLLWYDEGEERNRGNFPPRFSGRQFPNYSSELNVNALELEDSALYLCASSLGSGTYSTDTQYFGPGTRLTVL.

The CDR3 nucleotides are TGTGCCAGTAGTAGGACAGGGGTGAACACTGAAGCTTTCTTT. Its protein is CASSRTGVNTEAFF. The chain has TRBV19 and TRBJ1-1; 9 nucleotides match TRBD1. The J segment lost 0 bases and the V segment lost 4 bases, leaving 0 bases of the junction unmatched. The CDR3 consists of 14 residues. Germline CDR1 reads LNHDA; CDR2 reads SQIVND (reference sequence).

The CDR3 nucleotides are TGTGCCAGCAGTCAACGGACAGAGTACAATGAGCAGTTCTTC. Its translation is CASSQRTEYNEQFF. The chain recombines TRBV6-6 with TRBJ2-1, with D perhaps matching TRBD1 (6 bases). CDR3 length: 14 amino acids. Germline V gene data show CDR1 as MNHNY and CDR2 as SVGAGI (reference sequence). Trimming shortened V by 5 bases and J by 4 bases, and 12 bases separated the two germline ends.

The chain carries TRBV2 and TRBJ1-5; no reliable D call. Trimming pared 4 bases from V and 9 bases from J, leaving 7 bases between. The CDR3 is made up of 11 amino acids. From germline, CDR1 is SNHLY and CDR2 FYNNEI. The CDR3 nucleotides are TGTGCCAGCAGTGCTGTTTCGCCCCAGCATTTT. It encodes CASSAVSPQHF.

The J gene is TRBJ2-1, the V gene TRBV27, with TRBD2 matching over 10 bases. Losses at the gene ends were 5 bases for V and 9 bases for J; bases not matched to a gene: 10. The CDR3 sequence is 15 residues long. Looked up from germline, CDR1 is MNHEY and CDR2 is SMNVEV (reference sequence). For the CDR3, the DNA is TGTGCCAGCAGTATCCAGCGGGAGGGCCGGGGTGAGCAGTTCTTC. It is translated as CASSIQREGRGEQFF.

The chain couples TRBV28 to TRBJ1-2; 9 positions match TRBD1. J lost 4 bases, V lost 2 bases, and 8 bases had no gene match. The CDR3 loop spans 16 amino acids. In germline, CDR1 is MDHEN, CDR2 SYDVKM. In nucleotides, the CDR3 is TGTGCCAGCAGTTTAACAGGGGGCATCACGCCCTATGGCTACACCTTC. Amino acid sequence: CASSLTGGITPYGYTF.